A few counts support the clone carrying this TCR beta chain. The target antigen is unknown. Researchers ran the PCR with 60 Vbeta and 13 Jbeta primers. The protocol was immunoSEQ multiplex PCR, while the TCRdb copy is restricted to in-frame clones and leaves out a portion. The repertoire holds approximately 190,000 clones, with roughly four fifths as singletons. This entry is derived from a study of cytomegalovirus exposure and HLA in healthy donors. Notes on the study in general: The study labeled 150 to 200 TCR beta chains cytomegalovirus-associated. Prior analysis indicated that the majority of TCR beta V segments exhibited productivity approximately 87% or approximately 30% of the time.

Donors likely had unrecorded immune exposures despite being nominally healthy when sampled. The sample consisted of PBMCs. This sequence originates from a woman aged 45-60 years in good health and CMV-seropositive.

The CDR3, as DNA: TGTGCCAGCAGCCCCAGCCTCGGGACTAGCGGGAGTATGGCCCAGTACTTC. Its translation is CASSPSLGTSGSMAQYF. The V gene is TRBV2, the J gene TRBJ2-5; 14 bases are a match to TRBD2. CDR3 length: 17 residues. Germline values: CDR1 SNHLY, CDR2 FYNNEI. The V gene end was trimmed by 6 bases and the J gene end by 9 bases; junction bases not matched to a gene: 15.